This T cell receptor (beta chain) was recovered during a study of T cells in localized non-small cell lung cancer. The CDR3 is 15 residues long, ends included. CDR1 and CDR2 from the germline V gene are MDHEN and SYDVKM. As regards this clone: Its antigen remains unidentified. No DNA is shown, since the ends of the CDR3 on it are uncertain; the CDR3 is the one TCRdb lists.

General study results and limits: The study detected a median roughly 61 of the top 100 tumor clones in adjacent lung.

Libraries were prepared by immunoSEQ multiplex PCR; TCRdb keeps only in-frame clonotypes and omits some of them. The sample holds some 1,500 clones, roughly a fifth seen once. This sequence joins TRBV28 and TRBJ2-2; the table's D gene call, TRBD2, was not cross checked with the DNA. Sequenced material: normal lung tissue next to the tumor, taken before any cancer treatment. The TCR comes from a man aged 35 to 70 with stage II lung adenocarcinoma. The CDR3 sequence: CASSSSEDNTGELFF.